This TCR beta chain emerged from a study of blood T cell repertoires in COVID-19. Study-level information: Acute-phase and convalescent COVID-19 samples originated in the United States, Italy and Spain. Sample material is recorded as cDNA or gDNA derived from T cells, B-cell-depleted T cells, or PBMCs.

Under the authors' procedure: Reference gene primers were amplified, and this amplification served to estimate nucleated cell counts. Assay: immunoSEQ multiplex PCR; the TCRdb copy retains only in-frame clones and omits some. V and J calls and clone size are as listed in that table; D and trimming were resolved from the DNA. The sample holds roughly 39,000 clones, approximately 94% seen once. The CDR3 extends over 12 amino acids. V was trimmed by 6 bases and J by 6 bases, leaving 10 bases between them. Germline V gives CDR1 SGHTS, CDR2 YDEGEE. V and J are TRBV5-8 and TRBJ1-5, with unresolved D. The specimen was peripheral blood. The clonotype comes from a human donor with active COVID-19. The donor label of this sample is uncertain. CDR3 amino acids: CASMRLAQPQHF. The CDR3 bases are TGTGCCAGCATGAGACTCGCTCAGCCCCAGCATTTT.